The 17 T cell receptor beta chains in this list originate from one sample, sequenced in a study of lymphopenia after photon versus proton radiotherapy. Libraries were prepared by immunoSEQ multiplex PCR; TCRdb keeps only in-frame clonotypes and omits some of them. The sample gives 150,000 to 200,000 clones, approximately 90% of which show up once; around 4.6% is in the top ten. Sample: peripheral blood, taken from a patient treated with photon-based radiotherapy. These receptors originate from a man aged 50 or older with gastric cancer.

V and J are TRBV5-4 and TRBJ2-2; the D is unclear. Per germline, CDR1 SGHNT and CDR2 YYREEE (reference sequence). The CDR3 runs 15 residues. Trimming cost V 3 bases and J 1 base, with 10 bases left between them. CDR3 sequence reads: CASSSALQNTGELFF. The DNA of the CDR3 is TGTGCCAGCAGCTCCGCACTCCAGAACACCGGGGAGCTGTTTTTT. The variable domain in full, with the rest retrieved from reference TRBV5-4 and TRBJ2-2, is ETGVTQSPTHLIKTRGQQVTLRCSSQSGHNTVSWYQQALGQGPQFIFQYYREEENGRGNFPPRFSGLQFPNYSSELNVNALELDDSALYLCASSSALQNTGELFFGEGSRLTVL.

The chain is built from TRBV5-1 and TRBJ2-2, with D unresolved. Trimming removed 4 bases at V and 2 bases at J, with 12 bases between. The length of the CDR3 is 15 residues. CDR1 is SGHRS, CDR2 YFSETQ, per germline. The CDR3 protein is CASSPVARNTGELFF. CDR3 DNA sequence: TGCGCCAGCAGCCCCGTGGCACGCAACACCGGGGAGCTGTTTTTT.

The J gene is TRBJ2-2, the V gene TRBV19, with TRBD1 identical over 7 bases. Per the germline V gene, CDR1 is LNHDA and CDR2 is SQIVND (reference sequence). This CDR3 region has 17 residues. V lost 5 bases and J lost 0; bases outside the gene matches: 9. The CDR3 loop is CASSQNRGQSNTGELFF. As DNA, the CDR3 is TGTGCCAGTAGTCAAAACCGGGGACAGTCGAACACCGGGGAGCTGTTTTTT.

The chain couples TRBV5-8 to TRBJ2-5, with 8 bases that match TRBD2. The CDR3 has 15 amino acids. Germline loops: CDR1 SGHTS, CDR2 YDEGEE. The J segment lost 4 bases and the V segment lost 2 bases, leaving 7 bases of the junction unmatched. In DNA, the CDR3 is TGTGCCAGCAGCTTAGCGGGCCGGGGGGGAGAGACCCAGTACTTC. Translating it yields CASSLAGRGGETQYF.

The chain recombines TRBV25-1 with TRBJ2-2; 12 bases line up with TRBD2. There are 17 residues in the CDR3. V trimming: 2 bases; J trimming: 5 bases; junction bases outside the gene matches: 6. Germline V lookup: CDR1 MGHDK, CDR2 SYGVNS. CDR3 DNA sequence: TGTGCCAGCAGTGAACGGCTAGCGGGAGGGCGAACCGGGGAGCTGTTTTTT. Its protein is CASSERLAGGRTGELFF.

J is TRBJ2-7 and V is TRBV7-8, with D possibly being TRBD1 (6 bases). The CDR3 is made up of 14 amino acids. The V end lost 0 bases, the J end lost 6 bases, and 12 bases lay between the germline ends. Germline V gives CDR1 SGHVS, CDR2 FQNEAQ. DNA of the CDR3: TGTGCCAGCAGCTTAGCGGTGGGGGCGGGCGAGCAGTACTTC. It translates to CASSLAVGAGEQYF.

This chain links TRBV18 with TRBJ2-2; 10 nucleotides match TRBD2. Germline assignment: CDR1 KGHSH and CDR2 LQKENI. The CDR3 length is 17 residues. With V trimmed by 0 bases and J by 4 bases, 5 bases remained unmatched. For the CDR3, the DNA is TGTGCCAGCTCACCACCTTTGGGACTAGCGAGCACCGGGGAGCTGTTTTTT. This sequence encodes CASSPPLGLASTGELFF.

This CDR3 is CASGVRGFNYGYTF. The CDR3 nucleotides are TGTGCCAGCGGCGTAAGGGGATTTAACTATGGCTACACCTTC. V and J are TRBV7-8 and TRBJ1-2; tentatively, D is TRBD1 (5 bases). The CDR3 is 14 amino acids. V lost 8 bases and J 1 base, leaving 14 bases between the germline ends. Germline-derived CDR1 and CDR2 are SGHVS and FQNEAQ. Looking up the rest from reference TRBV7-8 and TRBJ1-2 gives the full variable domain: GAGVSQSPRYKVAKRGQDVALRCDPISGHVSLFWYQQALGQGPEFLTYFQNEAQLDKSGLPSDRFFAERPEGSVSTLKIQRTQQEDSAVYLCASGVRGFNYGYTFGSGTRLTVV.

The chain links TRBV6-5 to TRBJ2-6; D unclear. Germline loops: CDR1 MNHEY, CDR2 SVGAGI. V gave up 1 base and J gave up 4 bases, with 11 bases separating them. This CDR3 is 16 amino acids long. The CDR3 loop reads CASSYWMGGGANVLTF. CDR3 nucleotides: TGTGCCAGCAGTTACTGGATGGGCGGCGGGGCCAACGTCCTGACTTTC.

The chain combines TRBV4-2 with TRBJ2-1, with 14 bases that match TRBD2. Germline trimming cut 0 bases from V and 7 bases from J; bases unmatched to any gene: 11. CDR3 length: 19 residues. The germline gives CDR1 LGHNA, CDR2 YNFKEQ. This CDR3 is CASSQEWGTSGRSGNEQFF. CDR3 nucleotide sequence: TGTGCCAGCAGCCAAGAGTGGGGGACTAGCGGGAGAAGTGGAAATGAGCAGTTCTTC.

The rearrangement links TRBV6-5 to TRBJ1-2; 11 nucleotides agree with TRBD1. The CDR3 extends over 15 amino acids. Germline V gives CDR1 MNHEY, CDR2 SVGAGI. The V gene end was trimmed by 3 bases and the J gene end by 8 bases; junction bases not matched to a gene: 8. In DNA form, the CDR3 reads TGTGCCAGCAGTTATGGACAGGGGGCGGGGAGGGGCTACACCTTC. Protein sequence: CASSYGQGAGRGYTF.

This clone was seen only a few times. This chain links TRBV29-1 with TRBJ2-2; TRBD2 might be the D (6 bases). Germline V gene data show CDR1 as SQVTM and CDR2 as ANQGSEA. V lost 5 bases and J lost 6, with 16 bases in between. This CDR3 contains 14 residues. The CDR3 loop is CSVLTDRGSGELFF. CDR3 in DNA: TGCAGCGTTCTGACAGATCGGGGGTCCGGGGAGCTGTTTTTT.

The CDR3 loop is CASSLGGTYEQYF. The CDR3 coding sequence is TGCGCCAGCAGCTTGGGCGGGACCTACGAGCAGTACTTC. The V call is TRBV5-1, the J call TRBJ2-7; a weak D match, TRBD2 (6 bases). V was pared by 0 bases and J by 2 bases, with 6 bases between. Germline CDR1 SGHRS, CDR2 YFSETQ. CDR3 size: 13 residues.

This clone was counted between two and nine times. The chain employs TRBV7-9 and TRBJ2-7; a possible D gene is TRBD2 (6 bases). The CDR3 is 15 amino acids. V was cut by 5 bases and J by 2 bases, with 16 bases left in between. CDR1 is SEHNR and CDR2 is FQNEAQ in the germline V gene (reference sequence). The CDR3 region is CASSQEASETYEQYF. Written as DNA, the CDR3 is TGTGCCAGCAGCCAAGAAGCTAGCGAAACCTACGAGCAGTACTTC.

V is TRBV5-4 and J is TRBJ1-2; no clear D gene. Germline CDR1 reads SGHNT; CDR2 reads YYREEE (reference sequence). This CDR3 comprises 13 residues. V lost 1 base, J lost 7 bases, and 11 bases lay in between. The DNA of the CDR3 is TGTGCCAGCAGCTTGATTGGGGTGGCTGGCTACACCTTC. This gives the protein CASSLIGVAGYTF.

V and J are TRBV28 and TRBJ2-7; 7 nucleotides line up with TRBD2. The CDR3 totals 14 residues. V dropped 6 bases and J dropped 3; count of bases not matched to a gene: 8. Germline V lookup: CDR1 MDHEN, CDR2 SYDVKM. Here the CDR3 reads CASRSGIGVYEQYF. DNA of the CDR3: TGTGCCAGCAGGAGCGGGATAGGGGTCTACGAGCAGTACTTC. Using reference TRBV28 and TRBJ2-7 for the parts outside the CDR3, the full variable domain is DVKVTQSSRYLVKRTGEKVFLECVQDMDHENMFWYRQDPGLGLRLIYFSYDVKMKEKGDIPEGYSVSREKKERFSLILESASTNQTSMYLCASRSGIGVYEQYFGPGTRLTVT.

V is TRBV28 and J is TRBJ2-7, with 7 bases aligning to TRBD2. The junction had 6 bases not matched to a gene; V was cut back by 4 bases and J by 3 bases. CDR1 and CDR2 (germline): MDHEN, SYDVKM. This CDR3 region has 14 residues. CDR3 residues: CASSSASGVYEQYF. CDR3 in DNA: TGTGCCAGCAGTTCGGCTAGCGGAGTCTACGAGCAGTACTTC.